A single T cell receptor (beta chain) is shown here with its context. This CDR3 has 15 amino acids. Germline V gene data show CDR1 as SNHLY and CDR2 as FYNNEI. V shed 1 base and J shed 3 bases, with 13 bases lying between them. These data come from a study of blood T cell repertoires in COVID-19. Study-wide background: Spain, Italy and the United States supplied samples that represented acute and convalescent COVID-19. Sample material is recorded as cDNA or gDNA derived from T cells, B-cell-depleted T cells, or PBMCs.

Here immunoSEQ multiplex PCR was the method, and the copy in TCRdb shows in-frame clones only, minus some. The table lists over 110,000 clones, approximately 90% of them singletons. The sample comprised peripheral blood. The TCR originated in a human donor in a cohort sampled during active COVID-19. The chain recombines TRBV2 with TRBJ2-7; perhaps TRBD1 as D (6 bases). The CDR3 region is CASSEGAGASYEQYF. DNA for the CDR3: TGTGCCAGCAGTGAAGGGGCAGGGGCTAGCTACGAGCAGTACTTC. Together with reference TRBV2 and TRBJ2-7, the CDR3 gives the full variable domain: EPEVTQTPSHQVTQMGQEVILRCVPISNHLYFYWYRQILGQKVEFLVSFYNNEISEKSEIFDDQFSVERPDGSNFTLKIRSTKLEDSAMYFCASSEGAGASYEQYFGPGTRLTVT.